This T cell receptor (beta chain) was recovered during a study of T cells in Graves' hyperthyroidism and ophthalmopathy. This clonotype was seen repeatedly, ten times or more. Using RNA transcripts as the source, TCR beta CDR3 regions were amplified. HTBI primers were employed in a first-round RT-PCR of the TCR CDR3. TCRdb itself ran the multiplex PCR reads through MiXCR, one entry per CDR3 protein. The repertoire holds fewer than 350,000 distinct CDR3 sequences, with 15% to 20% as singletons. Each 10 ml fresh peripheral blood draw supplied the PBMCs. V dropped 6 bases and J dropped 6; count of bases not matched to a gene: 10. The CDR3 spans 15 residues. CDR1 and CDR2 from the germline V gene are DFQATT and SNEGSKA (reference sequence).

This sequence was found in a woman in her thirties or forties with Graves' ophthalmopathy. The specimen sequenced was blood. V gene TRBV20-1 combines with J gene TRBJ2-7; TRBD2 matches at 14 bases. Written as DNA, the CDR3 is TGCAGTGCACCGGGACTAGCGGGAGACTCGGGCGAGCAGTACTTC. Its protein product is CSAPGLAGDSGEQYF.